The rows below give T cell receptor beta chains drawn from one sample of a study of blood T cell repertoires in COVID-19. Generated by immunoSEQ multiplex PCR, the TCRdb table keeps only in-frame clones and is missing some. The sample contains fewer than 500,000 clones, roughly 87% of which appear only once. Sequenced sample: PBMCs or T cells enriched from blood (not recorded which). The source of these receptors is a woman between 18 and 29 years old who had recovered from COVID-19. Both conserved end residues are part of each CDR3. Fields, in order: V gene, CDR3 length, D gene, clone size, J gene, CDR3 DNA, CDR3 protein. D genes are given only for firm matches. Only some rows state a clone size, as once, few, many or a class for expanded clones.

>TRBV3-1/TRBV3-2|13|NA|NA|TRBJ2-3
TGTGCCAGCAGACGCGGGTCCACAGATACGCAGTATTTT
CASRRGSTDTQYF
>TRBV12-3/TRBV12-4|12|NA|once|TRBJ1-2
TGTGCCAGCAGTTTAACTACTTTGGGGGGGACCTTC
CASSLTTLGGTF
>TRBV18|12|TRBD2|NA|TRBJ2-7
TGTGCCAGCTCACCGGGGAGGGGCGAGCAGTACTTC
CASSPGRGEQYF
>TRBV5-8|13|NA|NA|TRBJ2-2
TGTGCCAGCAGCCGTGCGAACACCGGGGAGCTGTTTTTT
CASSRANTGELFF
>TRBV30|13|NA|NA|TRBJ1-1
TGTGCCTGGGATCGTAAGGGGGACACTGAAGCTTTCTTT
CAWDRKGDTEAFF
>TRBV28|16|NA|NA|TRBJ1-1
TGTGCCAGCAGTTTGTTGGGGCCGTCTGGGAACACTGAAGCTTTCTTT
CASSLLGPSGNTEAFF
>TRBV7-2|15|TRBD2|NA|TRBJ2-5
TGTGCCAGCAGCTTAAACGGGGGGGCGCGAGAGACCCAGTACTTC
CASSLNGGARETQYF
>TRBV2|14|NA|few|TRBJ2-7
TGTGCCAGCAGTCGCAGGGACATCTCCTACGAGCAGTACTTC
CASSRRDISYEQYF
>TRBV11-2|13|NA|NA|TRBJ1-1
TGTGCCAGCAATCTACAGATGAACACTGAAGCTTTCTTT
CASNLQMNTEAFF
>TRBV6-5|14|TRBD1|NA|TRBJ1-1
TGTGCCAGCAGTAGGACAGGGCTTAACACTGAAGCTTTCTTT
CASSRTGLNTEAFF
>TRBV7-2|17|TRBD2|few|TRBJ2-1
TGTGCCAGCAGCTTGGAGAAAGGACTAGCGGGGGGTAATGAGCAGTTCTTC
CASSLEKGLAGGNEQFF
>TRBV30|13|NA|NA|TRBJ1-1
TGTGCCTGGAGTGTAGGCGGGGGGACTGAAGCTTTCTTT
CAWSVGGGTEAFF
>TRBV6-5|15|TRBD1|NA|TRBJ1-1
TGTGCCAGCAGTTGGACAGGGGGCGAGGGCACTGAAGCTTTCTTT
CASSWTGGEGTEAFF
>TRBV7-9|18|TRBD1|once|TRBJ1-4
TGTGCCAGCAGTCAAGGACAGGGTTCGGTGGGCACTAATGAAAAACTGTTTTTT
CASSQGQGSVGTNEKLFF
>TRBV7-2|15|NA|NA|TRBJ2-2
TGTGCCAGCAGCTTCATACTCGACTCATCCGGGGAGCTGTTTTTT
CASSFILDSSGELFF
>TRBV3-1/TRBV3-2|15|TRBD1|NA|TRBJ1-6
TGTGCCAGCAGCCAATCGTCAGGGGGGAATTCACCCCTCCACTTT
CASSQSSGGNSPLHF
>TRBV27|15|TRBD1|once|TRBJ2-7
TGTGCCAGCAGTTTGTTACGGGACAGGGTCCACGAGCAGTACTTC
CASSLLRDRVHEQYF
>TRBV2|17|NA|once|TRBJ1-2
TGTGCCAGCAGTCTTACCGAGACTCCTTATATTAACTATGGCTACACCTTC
CASSLTETPYINYGYTF
>TRBV7-6|12|NA|NA|TRBJ2-1
TGTGCCAGCAGCCGGGACTTCGATGAGCAGTTCTTC
CASSRDFDEQFF
>TRBV2|12|NA|NA|TRBJ1-1
TGTGCCAGCAGCGGGGAGAACACTGAAGCTTTCTTT
CASSGENTEAFF
>TRBV6-6|19|TRBD1|few|TRBJ2-4
TGTGCCAGCAGTCGGACACCGGGACAGGGGGTCGGGGCCAAAAACATTCAGTACTTC
CASSRTPGQGVGAKNIQYF
>TRBV2|15|TRBD1|NA|TRBJ1-5
TGTGCCAGCAGTAAAAGTACAGGGGGACGACAGCCCCAGCATTTT
CASSKSTGGRQPQHF
>TRBV30|13|NA|NA|TRBJ2-1
TGTGCCTGGAGTGAAGACTCCCCAAGGGAGCAGTTCTTC
CAWSEDSPREQFF
>TRBV9|12|NA|few|TRBJ2-3
TGTGCCAGCAGCCCCGGAGGGGCTACGCAGTATTTT
CASSPGGATQYF
>TRBV7-2|15|NA|NA|TRBJ1-3
TGTGCCAGCAGCTTAGGAATAGGGGCTGGAAACACCATATATTTT
CASSLGIGAGNTIYF
>TRBV18|14|NA|few|TRBJ1-1
TGTGCCAGCTCACCACGACAGGATCATACTGAAGCTTTCTTT
CASSPRQDHTEAFF
>TRBV7-9|15|NA|NA|TRBJ2-2
TGTGCCAGCAGCTTACCGACAGGAATCACCGGGGAGCTGTTTTTT
CASSLPTGITGELFF
>TRBV30|11|NA|NA|TRBJ1-1
TGTGCCTGGGAAAAAACCTACGGAGCTTTCTTT
CAWEKTYGAFF
>TRBV6-1|16|NA|few|TRBJ1-1
TGTGCCAGCAGTGAAGCCGCAGGGTACGACGGCACTGAAGCTTTCTTT
CASSEAAGYDGTEAFF
>TRBV28|13|TRBD1|NA|TRBJ1-2
TGTGCCAGCAGTCCCCCGGACAGGGATGGCTACACCTTC
CASSPPDRDGYTF
>TRBV6-1|14|NA|NA|TRBJ2-3
TGTGCCAGCAGTGAAGGGGGGGGCGCAGATACGCAGTATTTT
CASSEGGGADTQYF
>TRBV7-8|17|NA|NA|TRBJ1-5
TGTGCCAGCAGCCCAAGGGGACTGACTATGGGCAATCAGCCCCAGCATTTT
CASSPRGLTMGNQPQHF
>TRBV5-1|17|NA|NA|TRBJ2-6
TGCGCCAGCCGCGAAACGGGACAAATCTCTGGGGCCAACGTCCTGACTTTC
CASRETGQISGANVLTF
>TRBV3-1/TRBV3-2|16|TRBD2|once|TRBJ2-5
TGTGCCAGCAGCCAAACCGGGACTAGCGGGTTAGAGACCCAGTACTTC
CASSQTGTSGLETQYF
>TRBV19|15|NA|NA|TRBJ1-1
TGTGCCAGTAGTCCCCCAGAGGAGGAGGGCACTGAAGCTTTCTTT
CASSPPEEEGTEAFF
>TRBV2|13|NA|once|TRBJ1-2
TGTGCCAGCAGTGAAGGGCCTAGCTATGGCTACACCTTC
CASSEGPSYGYTF
>TRBV6-5|12|TRBD1|few|TRBJ2-7
TGTGCCAGCAGTTGGGACAGTTACGAGCAGTACTTC
CASSWDSYEQYF
>TRBV12-5|13|NA|NA|TRBJ2-3
TGTGCTAGTGGTTTGCCTAACCCAGATACGCAGTATTTT
CASGLPNPDTQYF
>TRBV19|16|TRBD2|NA|TRBJ2-7
TGTGCCAGTAGTATACCCGGACTAGCGGGGTTCTACGAGCAGTACTTC
CASSIPGLAGFYEQYF
>TRBV9|14|NA|NA|TRBJ1-6
TGTGCCAGCAGCCCCAGAGGGTTGGATTCACCCCTCCACTTT
CASSPRGLDSPLHF
>TRBV4-1|17|TRBD1|NA|TRBJ1-1
TGCGCCAGCAGCCTGGGAACATGGACAGGGTCCGTCACTGAAGCTTTCTTT
CASSLGTWTGSVTEAFF
>TRBV5-5|15|NA|few|TRBJ1-2
TGTGCCAGCAGCTCCGACAGGCAGCTCCAGGATGGCTACACCTTC
CASSSDRQLQDGYTF
>TRBV11-3|13|NA|many|TRBJ2-2
TGTGCCAGCAGCTTGGAGGGAGTCGGGGAGCTGTTTTTT
CASSLEGVGELFF
>TRBV6-6|15|TRBD2|NA|TRBJ2-5
TGTGCCAGCAGAGTAACTAGCGGGGGGTCGGAGACCCAGTACTTC
CASRVTSGGSETQYF
>TRBV5-1|15|TRBD1|NA|TRBJ1-2
TGCGCCAGCAGCTTGGGTCGACAGGGGGCAGATGGCTACACCTTC
CASSLGRQGADGYTF
>TRBV18|15|TRBD1|NA|TRBJ2-7
TGTGCCAGCTCACCCCTGGGACAGGGGGGCCACGAGCAGTACTTC
CASSPLGQGGHEQYF